This section outlines one T cell receptor (beta chain) sequence together with its context. The entry originates in a study of blood T cell repertoires in COVID-19. From germline, CDR1 is LNHNV and CDR2 YYDKDF (reference sequence). The CDR3 sequence is 17 residues long. V gave up 4 bases and J gave up 4 bases; unmatched junction bases: 9. Here immunoSEQ multiplex PCR was the method, and the copy in TCRdb shows in-frame clones only, minus some. In the table there are 95,000 to 150,000 clones, 70% to 90% of which are singletons. The chain uses TRBV15 and TRBJ2-2; 10 bases agree with TRBD1. The source material was peripheral blood. The receptor comes from a man aged 55 to 70 with acute or convalescent COVID-19. CDR3 sequence (DNA): TGTGCCACCAGCACCCTGGGACAGGGGATTTTCACCGGGGAGCTGTTTTTT. Translating it yields CATSTLGQGIFTGELFF. The entire variable domain, with the rest obtained from reference TRBV15 and TRBJ2-2, is as follows: DAMVIQNPRYQVTQFGKPVTLSCSQTLNHNVMYWYQQKSSQAPKLLFHYYDKDFNNEADTPDNFQSRRPNTSFCFLDIRSPGLGDTAMYLCATSTLGQGIFTGELFFGEGSRLTVL.